The entry below gives a single T cell receptor beta chain sequence along with its context. Its specificity is unknown. The V gene's germline CDR1 is MNHEY and CDR2 SVGAGI. The CDR3 sequence is 15 residues long. The ends were cut back, 2 bases at V and 1 base at J, with 10 bases in the middle. TCRdb's table, derived via immunoSEQ multiplex PCR, lists solely in-frame clones and lacks some. Seen here are 150,000 to 200,000 clones, around 89% observed once, and the top ten hold roughly 6%. The data derive from a study of T cell responses to AZD1222 COVID-19 vaccine. Points from the study as a whole: Per reports, nearly half of all spike-specific TCRs target regions that are unmutated in variants.

The chain links TRBV6-5 to TRBJ2-3, with TRBD2 as a possible D gene (5 bases). The specimen was peripheral blood, collected on day 0 of AZD1222 vaccination. The TCR originated in an adult in good health. CDR3 protein: CASSYVRGRTDTQYF. DNA for the CDR3: TGTGCCAGCAGTTACGTTCGCGGGCGCACAGATACGCAGTATTTT.